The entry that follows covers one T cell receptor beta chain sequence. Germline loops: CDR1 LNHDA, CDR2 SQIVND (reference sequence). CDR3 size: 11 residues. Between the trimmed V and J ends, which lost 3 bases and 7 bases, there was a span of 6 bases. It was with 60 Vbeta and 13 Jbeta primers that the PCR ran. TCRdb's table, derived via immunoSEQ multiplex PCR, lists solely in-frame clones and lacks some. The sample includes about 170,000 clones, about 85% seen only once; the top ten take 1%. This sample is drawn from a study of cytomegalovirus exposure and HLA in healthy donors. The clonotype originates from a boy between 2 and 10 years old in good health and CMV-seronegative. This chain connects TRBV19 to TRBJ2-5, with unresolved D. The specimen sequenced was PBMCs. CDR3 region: CASSITGTQYF. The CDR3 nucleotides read TGTGCCAGTAGTATTACCGGGACCCAGTACTTC.